Presented here are 6 T cell receptor beta chains from one specimen sequenced in a study of blood T cell repertoires in COVID-19. Using immunoSEQ multiplex PCR, the repertoire was profiled, and TCRdb retains in-frame clones only, with some absent. The repertoire holds under 200,000 clones, with 80% to 85% as singletons. Sequencing was done on a sample of peripheral blood. These receptor sequences come from an elderly woman with active or convalescent COVID-19.

V and J are TRBV7-9 and TRBJ1-4, with D possibly matching TRBD1 (6 bases). Trimming stripped 5 bases from V and 7 bases from J, with 14 bases between. In germline, CDR1 is SEHNR, CDR2 FQNEAQ (reference sequence). The CDR3 is 14 residues long. CDR3 sequence reads: CASSPEGGREKLFF. The CDR3 DNA reads TGTGCCAGCAGCCCTGAGGGGGGGCGTGAAAAACTGTTTTTT. The full variable domain, with the rest looked up from reference TRBV7-9 and TRBJ1-4, is DTGVSQNPRHKITKRGQNVTFRCDPISEHNRLYWYRQTLGQGPEFLTYFQNEAQLEKSRLLSDRFSAERPKGSFSTLEIQRTEQGDSAMYLCASSPEGGREKLFFGSGTQLSVL.

This clone has more than one count but fewer than ten. The rearrangement links TRBV4-3 to TRBJ2-7, with 7 bases lining up with TRBD2. Germline loops: CDR1 LGHNA, CDR2 YSLEER. V gave up 0 bases and J gave up 4 bases; unmatched junction bases: 12. The CDR3 is 17 amino acids. The CDR3 region has the DNA TGCGCCAGCAGCCAAGATGATGGGAGGGACCGTTTATACGAGCAGTACTTC. Translating it yields CASSQDDGRDRLYEQYF.

The chain is built from TRBV6-5 and TRBJ1-6, with 7 bases lining up with TRBD1. The CDR3 is 15 residues long. Germline V gene sequence: CDR1 MNHEY, CDR2 SVGAGI. J was trimmed by 7 bases and V by 7 bases; bases with no gene match: 10. The CDR3, as DNA: TGTGCCAGCACCCAGGGGGTATTCACGAATTCACCCCTCCACTTT. The encoded protein is CASTQGVFTNSPLHF.

V gene TRBV11-2 combines with J gene TRBJ2-2; D not resolved. The V gene's germline CDR1 is SGHAT and CDR2 FQNNGV. The CDR3 consists of 15 residues. Trimming stripped 1 base from V and 1 base from J, with 7 bases between. DNA for the CDR3: TGTGCCAGCAGCTTAGTTACGGGGAACACCGGGGAGCTGTTTTTT. It specifies CASSLVTGNTGELFF.

The gene calls are TRBV7-2 and TRBJ1-2; D gene unclear. Per the germline V gene, CDR1 is SGHTA and CDR2 is FQGNSA. V dropped 5 bases and J dropped 6 bases, with 7 bases sitting between them. The CDR3 totals 11 residues. CDR3 residues: CASSLFDGYTF. The CDR3 DNA follows: TGTGCCAGCAGCCTTTTTGATGGCTACACCTTC.

The chain has TRBV18 and TRBJ1-3; TRBD1 matches at 7 bases. The germline V gene has CDR1 KGHSH and CDR2 LQKENI. CDR3 length: 15 amino acids. V lost 2 bases and J lost 4; bases outside the gene matches: 5. CDR3 sequence reads: CASSPDRAGGNTIYF. The CDR3 region has the DNA TGTGCCAGCTCACCAGACAGGGCGGGAGGAAACACCATATATTTT.